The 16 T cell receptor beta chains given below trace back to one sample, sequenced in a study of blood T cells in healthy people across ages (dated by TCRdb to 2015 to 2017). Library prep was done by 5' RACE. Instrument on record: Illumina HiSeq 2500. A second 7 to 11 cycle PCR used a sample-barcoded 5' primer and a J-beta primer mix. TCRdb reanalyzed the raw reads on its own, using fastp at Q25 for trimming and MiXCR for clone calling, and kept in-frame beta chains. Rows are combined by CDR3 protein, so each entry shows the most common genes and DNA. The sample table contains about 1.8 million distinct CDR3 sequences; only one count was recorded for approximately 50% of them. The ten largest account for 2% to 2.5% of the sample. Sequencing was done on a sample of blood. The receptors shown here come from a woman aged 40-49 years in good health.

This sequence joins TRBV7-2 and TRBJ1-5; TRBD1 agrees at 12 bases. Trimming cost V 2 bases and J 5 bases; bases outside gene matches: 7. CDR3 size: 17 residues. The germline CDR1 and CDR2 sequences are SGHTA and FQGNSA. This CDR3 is CASSLTPGQGADQPQHF. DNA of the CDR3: TGTGCCAGCAGCTTAACTCCGGGACAGGGGGCTGATCAGCCCCAGCATTTT.

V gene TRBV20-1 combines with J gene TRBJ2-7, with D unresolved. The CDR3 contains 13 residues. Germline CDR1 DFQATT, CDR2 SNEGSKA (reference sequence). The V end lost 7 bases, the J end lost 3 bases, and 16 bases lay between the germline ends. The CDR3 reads CSGTDTSYYEQYF. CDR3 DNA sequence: TGCAGTGGTACAGACACAAGCTACTACGAGCAGTACTTC.

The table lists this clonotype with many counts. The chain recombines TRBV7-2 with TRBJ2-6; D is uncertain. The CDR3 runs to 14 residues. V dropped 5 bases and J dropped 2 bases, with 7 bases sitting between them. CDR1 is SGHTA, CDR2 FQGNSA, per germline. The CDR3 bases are TGTGCCAGCAGCCCCCTAACTGGGGCCAACGTCCTGACTTTC. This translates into CASSPLTGANVLTF. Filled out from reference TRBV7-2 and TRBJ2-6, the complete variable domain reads GAGVSQSPSNKVTEKGKDVELRCDPISGHTALYWYRQSLGQGLEFLIYFQGNSAPDKSGLPSDRFSAERTGGSVSTLTIQRTQQEDSAVYLCASSPLTGANVLTFGAGSRLTVL.

The CDR3 bases are TGCGCCAGCAGCCAGTTCACAGGGGTATCCTACGAGCAGTACTTC. It yields the protein CASSQFTGVSYEQYF. This chain joins TRBV4-3 and TRBJ2-7, with 7 bases identical to TRBD1. J was trimmed by 1 base and V by 3 bases; bases with no gene match: 6. Germline loops: CDR1 LGHNA, CDR2 YSLEER. This CDR3 spans 15 amino acids.

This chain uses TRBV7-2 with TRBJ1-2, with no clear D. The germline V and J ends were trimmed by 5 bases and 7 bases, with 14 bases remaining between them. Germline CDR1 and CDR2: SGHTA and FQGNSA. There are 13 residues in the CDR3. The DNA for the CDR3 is TGTGCCAGCAGCGTGGGAGTGTGGGGTGGCTACACCTTC. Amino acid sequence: CASSVGVWGGYTF.

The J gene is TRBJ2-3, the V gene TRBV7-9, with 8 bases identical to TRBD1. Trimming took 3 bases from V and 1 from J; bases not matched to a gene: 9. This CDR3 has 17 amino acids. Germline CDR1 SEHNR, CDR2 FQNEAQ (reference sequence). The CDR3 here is CASSFATGTGRTDTQYF. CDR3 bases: TGTGCCAGCAGCTTCGCTACCGGGACAGGTCGCACAGATACGCAGTATTTT.

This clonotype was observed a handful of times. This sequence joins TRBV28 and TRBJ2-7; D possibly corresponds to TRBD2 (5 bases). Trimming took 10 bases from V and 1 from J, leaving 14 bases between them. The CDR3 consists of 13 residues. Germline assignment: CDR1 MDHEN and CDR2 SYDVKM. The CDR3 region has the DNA TGTGCCACCCACCGGGGAGCATCCTACGAGCAGTACTTC. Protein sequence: CATHRGASYEQYF.

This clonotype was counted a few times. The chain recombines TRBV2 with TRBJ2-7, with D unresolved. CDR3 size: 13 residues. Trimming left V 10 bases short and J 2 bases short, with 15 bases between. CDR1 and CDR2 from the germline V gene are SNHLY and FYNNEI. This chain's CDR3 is CATQERVTYEQYF. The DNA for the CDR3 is TGTGCCACCCAGGAAAGAGTGACCTACGAGCAGTACTTC. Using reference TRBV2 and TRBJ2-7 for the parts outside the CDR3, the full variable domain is EPEVTQTPSHQVTQMGQEVILRCVPISNHLYFYWYRQILGQKVEFLVSFYNNEISEKSEIFDDQFSVERPDGSNFTLKIRSTKLEDSAMYFCATQERVTYEQYFGPGTRLTVT.

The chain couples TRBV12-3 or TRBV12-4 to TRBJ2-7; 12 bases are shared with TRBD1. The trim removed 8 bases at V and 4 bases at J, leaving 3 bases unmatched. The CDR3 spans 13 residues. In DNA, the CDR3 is TGTGCCAGCCGGGACAGGGGGCGGTACGAGCAGTACTTC. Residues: CASRDRGRYEQYF.

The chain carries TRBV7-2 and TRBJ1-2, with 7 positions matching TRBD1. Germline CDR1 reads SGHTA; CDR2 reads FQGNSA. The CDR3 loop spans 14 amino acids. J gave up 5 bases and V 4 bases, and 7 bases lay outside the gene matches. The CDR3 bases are TGTGCCAGCAGCTGGCCTGGGACAGCGTATGGCTACACCTTC. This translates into CASSWPGTAYGYTF.

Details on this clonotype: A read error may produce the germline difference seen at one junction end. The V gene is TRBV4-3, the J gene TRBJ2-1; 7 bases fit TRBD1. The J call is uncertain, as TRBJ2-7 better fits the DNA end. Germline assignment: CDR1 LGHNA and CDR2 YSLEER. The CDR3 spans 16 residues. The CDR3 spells CAGSQTDRNLYNEQYF. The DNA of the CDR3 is TGCGCCGGCAGCCAAACGGACAGGAACCTCTACAATGAGCAGTACTTC.

CDR3 DNA: TGTGCCAGCAGCTTGTTCGGGACAGGACCCTACGAGCAGTACTTC. It translates to CASSLFGTGPYEQYF. The chain employs TRBV5-6 and TRBJ2-7; 8 positions match TRBD1. CDR1 and CDR2 from the germline V gene are SGHDT and YYEEEE. This CDR3 is built from 15 residues. Germline trimming cut 1 base from V and 2 bases from J; bases unmatched to any gene: 5.

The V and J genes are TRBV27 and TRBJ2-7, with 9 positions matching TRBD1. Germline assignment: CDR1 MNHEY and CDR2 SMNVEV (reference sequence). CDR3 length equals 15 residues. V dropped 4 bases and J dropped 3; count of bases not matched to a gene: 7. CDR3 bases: TGTGCCAGCAGTTGGGGACAGGGTACCCTCTACGAGCAGTACTTC. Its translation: CASSWGQGTLYEQYF.

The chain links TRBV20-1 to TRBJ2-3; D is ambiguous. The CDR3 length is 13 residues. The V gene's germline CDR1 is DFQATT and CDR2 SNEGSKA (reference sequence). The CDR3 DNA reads TGCAGACCTCGGACGACTAGCACAGATACGCAGTATTTT. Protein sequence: CRPRTTSTDTQYF.

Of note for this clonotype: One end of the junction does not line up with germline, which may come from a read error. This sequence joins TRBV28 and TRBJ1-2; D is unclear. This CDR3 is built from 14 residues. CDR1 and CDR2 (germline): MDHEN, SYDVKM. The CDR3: CASGLVRENYGYTF. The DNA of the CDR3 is TGTGCCAGCGGTTTAGTACGGGAGAACTATGGCTACACCTTC.

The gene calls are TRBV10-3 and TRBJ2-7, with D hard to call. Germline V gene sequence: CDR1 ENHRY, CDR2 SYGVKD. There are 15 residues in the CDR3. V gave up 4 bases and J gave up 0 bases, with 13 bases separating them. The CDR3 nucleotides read TGTGCCATCAGTGTGGGGAAGGGTCACTCCTACGAGCAGTACTTC. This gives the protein CAISVGKGHSYEQYF.